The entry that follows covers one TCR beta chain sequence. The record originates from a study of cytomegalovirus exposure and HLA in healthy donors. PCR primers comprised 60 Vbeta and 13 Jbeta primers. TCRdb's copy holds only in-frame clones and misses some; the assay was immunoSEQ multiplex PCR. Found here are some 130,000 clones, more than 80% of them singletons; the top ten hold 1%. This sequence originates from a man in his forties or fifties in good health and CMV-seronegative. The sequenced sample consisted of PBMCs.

CDR3 amino acids: CASSPTLRGSYNEQFF. The CDR3 coding sequence is TGTGCCAGCAGCCCAACGTTACGGGGCTCCTACAATGAGCAGTTCTTC. This chain links TRBV5-6 with TRBJ2-1, with D perhaps TRBD2 (5 bases). Between the trimmed V and J ends, which lost 4 bases and 0 bases, there was a span of 14 bases. This CDR3 contains 16 residues. CDR1 and CDR2 (germline): SGHDT, YYEEEE.